The source of this TCR beta chain is a study of T cells after posttransplantation cyclophosphamide. Overall study findings and caveats: Recipient CMV seropositivity and CMV reactivation strongly tracked TRB clonality.

The assay was immunoSEQ multiplex PCR, and TCRdb's table has in-frame clones only and misses some. The data contain 35,000 to 45,000 clones, about three quarters of them seen just once; the ten biggest clones take up roughly 8.1%. The germline CDR1 and CDR2 sequences are LNHDA and SQIVND (reference sequence). The CDR3 is 15 amino acids. The V end lost 5 bases, the J end lost 1 base, and 12 bases lay between the germline ends. A marrow graft followed busulfan-fludarabine conditioning, with cyclophosphamide on days +3 and +4. In the case of this clone: The antigen remains unidentified.

The sequence came from a female patient aged 35-55 years who received an allogeneic stem cell transplant from a related donor, was CMV-positive, and had no GVHD. Some of the T cells may derive from the graft donor. The chain couples TRBV19 to TRBJ1-5, with D unclear. The sample consisted of CD4+ T cells sorted from blood, taken 1,900 to 2,000 days after a stem cell transplant with posttransplant cyclophosphamide. The DNA for the CDR3 is TGTGCCAGTAGTTCACAAGTACACAGCAATCAGCCCCAGCATTTT. Protein sequence: CASSSQVHSNQPQHF.